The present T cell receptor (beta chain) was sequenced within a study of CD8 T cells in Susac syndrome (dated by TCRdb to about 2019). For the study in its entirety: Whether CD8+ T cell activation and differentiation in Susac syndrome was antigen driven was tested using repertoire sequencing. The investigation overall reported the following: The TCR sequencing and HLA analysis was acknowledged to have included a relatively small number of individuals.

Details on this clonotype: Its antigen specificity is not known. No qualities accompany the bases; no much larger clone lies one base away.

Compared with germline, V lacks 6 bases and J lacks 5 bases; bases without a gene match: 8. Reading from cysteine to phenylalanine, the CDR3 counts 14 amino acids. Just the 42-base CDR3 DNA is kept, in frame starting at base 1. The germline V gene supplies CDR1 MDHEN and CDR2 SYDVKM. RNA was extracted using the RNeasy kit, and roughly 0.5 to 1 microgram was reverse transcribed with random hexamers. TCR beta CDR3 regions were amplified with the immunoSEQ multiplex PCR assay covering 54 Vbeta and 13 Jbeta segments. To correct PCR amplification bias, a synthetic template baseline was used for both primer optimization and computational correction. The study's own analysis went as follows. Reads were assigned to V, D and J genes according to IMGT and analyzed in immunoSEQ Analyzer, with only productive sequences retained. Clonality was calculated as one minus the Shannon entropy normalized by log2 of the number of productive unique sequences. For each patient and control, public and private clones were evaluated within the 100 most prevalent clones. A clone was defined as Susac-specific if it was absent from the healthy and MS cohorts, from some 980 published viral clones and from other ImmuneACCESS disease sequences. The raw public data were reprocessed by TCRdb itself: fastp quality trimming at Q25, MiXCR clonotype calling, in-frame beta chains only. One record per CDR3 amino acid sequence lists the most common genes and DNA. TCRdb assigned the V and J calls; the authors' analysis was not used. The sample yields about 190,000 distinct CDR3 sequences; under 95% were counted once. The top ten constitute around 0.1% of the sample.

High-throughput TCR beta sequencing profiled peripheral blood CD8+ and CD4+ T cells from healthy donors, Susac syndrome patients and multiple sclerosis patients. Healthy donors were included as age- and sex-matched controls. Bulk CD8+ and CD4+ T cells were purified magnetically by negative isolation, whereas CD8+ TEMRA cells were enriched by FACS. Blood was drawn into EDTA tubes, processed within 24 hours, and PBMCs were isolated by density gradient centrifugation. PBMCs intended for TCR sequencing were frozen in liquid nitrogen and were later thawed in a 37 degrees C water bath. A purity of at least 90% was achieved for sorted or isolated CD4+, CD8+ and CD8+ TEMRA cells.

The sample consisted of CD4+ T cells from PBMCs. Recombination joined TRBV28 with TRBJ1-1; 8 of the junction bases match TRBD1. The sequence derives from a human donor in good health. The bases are TGTGCCAGCAGCCGACAGGGGCGGTGGACTGAAGCTTTCTTT. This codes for CASSRQGRWTEAFF.